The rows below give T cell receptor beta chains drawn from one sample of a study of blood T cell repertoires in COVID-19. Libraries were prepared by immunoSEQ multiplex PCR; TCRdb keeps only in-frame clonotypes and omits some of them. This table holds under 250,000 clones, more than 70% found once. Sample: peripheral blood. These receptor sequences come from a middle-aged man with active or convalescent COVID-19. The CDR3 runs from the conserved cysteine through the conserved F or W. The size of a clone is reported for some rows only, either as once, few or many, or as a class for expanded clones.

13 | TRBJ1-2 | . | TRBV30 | CAWSVKGARGYTF
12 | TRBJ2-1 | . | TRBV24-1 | CATSAAAIEQFF
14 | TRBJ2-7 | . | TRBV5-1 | CASSLGTGQSEQYF
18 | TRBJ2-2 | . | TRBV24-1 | CATSDPFTGTPRGGELFF
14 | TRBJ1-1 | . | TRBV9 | CASSAGQGAAEAFF
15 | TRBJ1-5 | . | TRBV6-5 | CASRATGNGNQPQHF
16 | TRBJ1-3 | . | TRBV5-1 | CASSLVQGGSGNTIYF
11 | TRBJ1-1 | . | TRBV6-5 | CASRGVTEAFF
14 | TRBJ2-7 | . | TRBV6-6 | CASSPSQGRYEQYF
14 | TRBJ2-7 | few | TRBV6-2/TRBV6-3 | CASSGTVYSYEQYF
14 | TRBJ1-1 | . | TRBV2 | CASSIRGINTEAFF
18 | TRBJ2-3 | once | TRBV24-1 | CATSDSAPYGRALDTQYF
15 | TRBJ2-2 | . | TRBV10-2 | CASSEPGLQTGELFF
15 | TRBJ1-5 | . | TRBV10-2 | CASSESFGGSQPQHF
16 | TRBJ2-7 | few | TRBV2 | CASSLLGQANRSEQYF
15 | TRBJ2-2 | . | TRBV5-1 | CASSFRGLNTGELFF
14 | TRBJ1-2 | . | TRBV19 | CASTPDMYLDGYTF
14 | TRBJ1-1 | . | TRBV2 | CASSVDRLNTEAFF
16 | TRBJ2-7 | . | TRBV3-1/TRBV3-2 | CASSHGSGGARHEQYF
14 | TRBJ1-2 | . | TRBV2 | CASSVQGANYGYTF
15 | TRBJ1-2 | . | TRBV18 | CASSPSGSPLGGYTF
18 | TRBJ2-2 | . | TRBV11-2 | CASSLRLRDRGDTGELFF
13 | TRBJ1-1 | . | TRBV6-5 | CASKEVWDSEAFF
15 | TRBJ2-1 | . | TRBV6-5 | CASKGGAGSFNEQFF
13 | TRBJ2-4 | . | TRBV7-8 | CASMGGSENIQYF
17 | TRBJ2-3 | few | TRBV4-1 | CASSLSGLAGSTDTQYF
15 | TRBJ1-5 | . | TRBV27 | CASSSWTGGGQPQHF
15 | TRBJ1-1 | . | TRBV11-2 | CASSRSQGMNTEAFF
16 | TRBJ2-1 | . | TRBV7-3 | CASSLLLAASYNEQFF
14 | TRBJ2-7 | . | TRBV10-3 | CAISESGGMVEQYF
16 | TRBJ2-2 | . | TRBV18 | CASSPPGQGGTGELFF
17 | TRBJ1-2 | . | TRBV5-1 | CATSPSGRAGGDYGYTF
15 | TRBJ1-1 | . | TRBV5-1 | CASSMQQGGGTEAFF